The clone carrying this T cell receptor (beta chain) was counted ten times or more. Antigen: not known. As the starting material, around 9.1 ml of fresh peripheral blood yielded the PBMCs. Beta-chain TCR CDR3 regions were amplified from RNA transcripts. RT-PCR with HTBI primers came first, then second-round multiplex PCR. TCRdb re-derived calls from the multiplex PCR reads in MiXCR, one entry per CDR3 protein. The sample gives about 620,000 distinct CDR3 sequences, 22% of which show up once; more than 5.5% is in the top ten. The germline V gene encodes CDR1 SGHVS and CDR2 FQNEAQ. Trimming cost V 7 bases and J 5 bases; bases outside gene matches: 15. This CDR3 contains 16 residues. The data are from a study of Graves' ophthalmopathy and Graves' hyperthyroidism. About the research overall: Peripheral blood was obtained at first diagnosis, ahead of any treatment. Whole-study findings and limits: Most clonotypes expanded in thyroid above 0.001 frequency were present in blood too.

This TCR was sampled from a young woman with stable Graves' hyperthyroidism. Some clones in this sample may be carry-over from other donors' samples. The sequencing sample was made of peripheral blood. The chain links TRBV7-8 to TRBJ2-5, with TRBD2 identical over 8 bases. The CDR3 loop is CASTTREGDGGETQYF. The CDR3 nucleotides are TGTGCCAGCACCACCCGGGAGGGGGACGGCGGCGAGACCCAGTACTTC.